This T cell receptor beta chain was captured in a study of T-cell memory formation after mild COVID-19. Study-level results: Pre-infection memory held some responding clones, suggesting pre-existing cross-reactive T cells responded. SARS-CoV-2 specificity was not confirmed for second-wave clones peaking on day 37.

Between the trimmed V and J ends, which lost 8 bases and 5 bases, there was a span of 17 bases. The CDR3 has 14 residues. Germline values: CDR1 SGHDT, CDR2 YYEEEE. A few counts support this clonotype. Its antigen is undetermined. TCRdb used MiXCR to reprocess the 5' RACE reads, holding one entry per CDR3 protein. The table includes 560,000 or so distinct CDR3 sequences, roughly a sixth detected once. The chain recombines TRBV5-6 with TRBJ1-5, with D uncertain. This receptor was identified in an adult woman who had mild COVID-19 (a few samples of this study predate the infection). Cell type and time point are not known. The sequenced sample consisted of PBMCs or a T cell subset sorted from them (not recorded which). The CDR3 here is CASTSRGMDQPQHF. In DNA form, the CDR3 reads TGTGCCAGTACCTCGCGAGGGATGGATCAGCCCCAGCATTTT. Full variable domain (missing parts from reference TRBV5-6 and TRBJ1-5): DAGVTQSPTHLIKTRGQQVTLRCSPKSGHDTVSWYQQALGQGPQFIFQYYEEEERQRGNFPDRFSGHQFPNYSSELNVNALLLGDSALYLCASTSRGMDQPQHFGDGTRLSIL.